This note documents a single T cell receptor beta chain sequence. The antigen remains unidentified. This specimen comes from a study of Ad26.COV2.S vaccination and SARS-CoV-2 variants. Sequenced by immunoSEQ multiplex PCR; TCRdb stores in-frame clones only, minus some. Here the sample spans 350,000 to 500,000 clones, around 90% being singletons. Study observations and caveats: Spike-specific TCR breadth in vaccine recipients exceeded that seen in placebo recipients. Measurements of TCR breadth and depth may have given underestimates of the total T cell responses.

Treatment denoted: approximately 18 received Ad26.COV2.S at low or high dose, single or two shots; about 5 received placebo; per-sample allocation not given. The study sampled participants on day 63 after the first vaccine or placebo injection. An adult of 18-55 years in Boston served as donor. Built on an Ad26 vector, the vaccine expressed Wuhan-strain SARS-CoV-2 spike. V lost 1 base, J lost 14 bases, and 6 bases lay in between. The CDR3 is made up of 11 amino acids. The germline CDR1 and CDR2 sequences are MGHDK and SYGVNS. Sequencing was performed on peripheral blood, taken in a trial of Ad26.COV2.S vaccine versus placebo. This sequence was found in a person between 18 and 59 years old who received the Ad26.COV2.S COVID-19 vaccine or a placebo. This chain links TRBV25-1 with TRBJ1-6; no clear D. The CDR3 coding sequence is TGTGCCAGCAGTGAATCGGGGTCCCTCCACTTT. It specifies CASSESGSLHF.